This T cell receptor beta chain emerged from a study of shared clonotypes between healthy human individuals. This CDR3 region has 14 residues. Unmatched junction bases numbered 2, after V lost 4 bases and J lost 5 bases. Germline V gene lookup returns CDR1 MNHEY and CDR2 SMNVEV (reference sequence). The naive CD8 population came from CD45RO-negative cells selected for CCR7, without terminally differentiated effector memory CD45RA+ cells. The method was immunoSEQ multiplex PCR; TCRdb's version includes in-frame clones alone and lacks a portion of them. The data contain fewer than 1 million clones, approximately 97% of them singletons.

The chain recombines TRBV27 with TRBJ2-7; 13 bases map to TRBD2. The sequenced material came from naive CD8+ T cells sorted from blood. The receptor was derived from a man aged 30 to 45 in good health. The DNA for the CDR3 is TGTGCCAGCAGTTCCGGGACTAGCGGGAACGAGCAGTACTTC. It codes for CASSSGTSGNEQYF.